The clone carrying this TCR beta chain was counted ten times or more. The data originate from a study of T cells in Graves' hyperthyroidism and ophthalmopathy. Amplified TCR beta CDR3 regions derived from RNA transcripts. HTBI primers were the set used in a first-round RT-PCR of the TCR CDR3. From the multiplex PCR reads, TCRdb called clonotypes with MiXCR, one entry per CDR3 protein. The table records 250,000 to 400,000 distinct CDR3 sequences, 12% to 15% of them present only once. The sequencing input was blood. This TCR derives from a woman in her 40s with Graves' ophthalmopathy.

The DNA for the CDR3 is TGTGCCAGCAGCTCGCCCCCCCGGGGGAGGCAGTTCTTC. This encodes CASSSPPRGRQFF. This chain joins TRBV7-9 and TRBJ2-1, with D possibly TRBD2 on 6 matching bases. The germline CDR1 and CDR2 sequences are SEHNR and FQNEAQ (reference sequence). CDR3 length equals 13 residues. V lost 4 bases to trimming and J lost 12 bases, with 16 bases between them.